This entry lists 23 T cell receptor beta chains sequenced from one sample in a study of T-cell memory formation after mild COVID-19. TCRdb independently ran MiXCR on the 5' RACE reads; one entry per CDR3 protein. The profile shows approximately 500,000 distinct CDR3 sequences, 20% to 30% of them singletons. Sequenced input: PBMCs or a T cell subset sorted from them (not recorded which). The source of these receptors is an adult woman who had mild COVID-19 (a few samples of this study predate the infection). Cell type and time point are not known.

The chain uses TRBV7-2 and TRBJ2-1; TRBD1 matches at 8 bases. V lost 5 bases and J lost 9; bases outside the gene matches: 9. Germline CDR1 reads SGHTA; CDR2 reads FQGNSA. This CDR3 spans 14 amino acids. The CDR3 protein is CASSPLTGAGEQFF. The CDR3 DNA is TGTGCCAGCAGCCCGCTGACAGGGGCGGGTGAGCAGTTCTTC.

This clonotype turned up a few times. The chain is built from TRBV20-1 and TRBJ1-6, with D unclear. V lost 6 bases and J 4 bases, leaving 7 bases between the germline ends. There are 12 residues in the CDR3. Germline CDR1 and CDR2: DFQATT and SNEGSKA (reference sequence). The CDR3 loop reads CSARRYNSPLHF. The CDR3 DNA reads as TGCAGTGCGAGGAGATATAATTCACCCCTCCACTTT.

V is TRBV10-3 and J is TRBJ2-7; the match to TRBD1 covers 11 bases. The CDR3 extends over 11 amino acids. Germline loops: CDR1 ENHRY, CDR2 SYGVKD. The V segment lost 9 bases and the J segment 5 bases; nucleotides outside the gene matches: 0. Here the CDR3 reads CAMGQGDEQYF. The CDR3 DNA reads as TGTGCCATGGGACAGGGGGACGAGCAGTACTTC.

The rearrangement joins TRBV10-3 to TRBJ2-7; D perhaps matches TRBD2 (5 bases). CDR1 is ENHRY, CDR2 SYGVKD, per germline. The CDR3 extends over 13 amino acids. Trimming took 0 bases from V and 7 from J, leaving 10 bases between them. CDR3 residues: CAISESSGEEQYF. DNA for the CDR3: TGTGCCATCAGTGAGTCGAGCGGCGAAGAGCAGTACTTC.

This clonotype was seen repeatedly, ten times or more. The gene calls are TRBV5-1 and TRBJ2-3, with TRBD1 matching 7 bases. The CDR3 is made up of 15 amino acids. Trimming at V came to 3 bases and at J to 3 bases, leaving 7 bases not matched to a gene. Per the germline V gene, CDR1 is SGHRS and CDR2 is YFSETQ. The CDR3 DNA is TGCGCCAGCAGCTCCGCGGACAGGAGGACAGATACGCAGTATTTT. Amino acids: CASSSADRRTDTQYF.

This clonotype occurred many times. The gene calls are TRBV12-3 or TRBV12-4 and TRBJ2-2; D remains unclear. V was trimmed by 3 bases and J by 6 bases, leaving 2 bases between them. This CDR3 spans 11 amino acids. Here the CDR3 DNA reads TGTGCCAGCAGTTTTTCCGGGGAGCTGTTTTTT. Residues: CASSFSGELFF.

This clonotype was observed a handful of times. The V call is TRBV5-8, the J call TRBJ2-3; TRBD1 agrees at 8 bases. Germline CDR1 and CDR2: SGHTS and YDEGEE. After removal of 4 bases from V and 1 base from J, the junction contained 8 bases not matched to a gene. The CDR3 loop spans 16 amino acids. This chain's CDR3 is CASSPGTGEGTDTQYF. CDR3 coding DNA: TGTGCCAGCAGCCCCGGGACAGGTGAAGGCACAGATACGCAGTATTTT.

V gene TRBV24-1 combines with J gene TRBJ2-5, with D tentatively TRBD1 (6 bases). There are 14 residues in the CDR3. V lost 4 bases and J lost 1, with 9 bases in between. Germline V CDR1 and CDR2: KGHDR, SFDVKD. The CDR3 loop is CATSEQGPQETQYF. CDR3 sequence (DNA): TGTGCCACCAGTGAACAGGGCCCCCAAGAGACCCAGTACTTC.

This clonotype has more than one count but fewer than ten. V gene TRBV7-9 combines with J gene TRBJ2-5; TRBD2 agrees at 7 bases. J gave up 5 bases and V 5 bases, and 20 bases lay outside the gene matches. The CDR3 runs 18 residues. Per germline, CDR1 SEHNR and CDR2 FQNEAQ (reference sequence). In DNA, the CDR3 is TGTGCCAGCAGCCTCCTCAATCCCCTAGGACTAGGGGCGGAGACCCAGTACTTC. Translating it yields CASSLLNPLGLGAETQYF.

The chain is built from TRBV20-1 and TRBJ2-1, with 9 bases lining up with TRBD2. V gave up 5 bases and J gave up 7 bases; unmatched junction bases: 9. From germline, CDR1 is DFQATT and CDR2 SNEGSKA (reference sequence). CDR3 length: 14 amino acids. The chain's CDR3 is CSAPGGRVGNEQFF. For the CDR3, the DNA is TGCAGTGCTCCAGGCGGGAGGGTTGGAAATGAGCAGTTCTTC.

The gene calls are TRBV12-3 or TRBV12-4 and TRBJ1-1, with D possibly TRBD1 on 5 matching bases. The CDR3 has 14 amino acids. V was trimmed by 2 bases and J by 11 bases, leaving 18 bases between them. The CDR3 DNA is TGTGCCAGCAGTTTAAGCGCAGGGACTACGGAGGCTTTCTTT. Translated: CASSLSAGTTEAFF.

The chain is built from TRBV29-1 and TRBJ2-1; D is perhaps TRBD2 (6 bases). V was pared by 5 bases and J by 0 bases, with 11 bases between. Germline CDR1 reads SQVTM; CDR2 reads ANQGSEA. The CDR3 spans 14 residues. The CDR3, as DNA: TGCAGCGTTATACTGACTAGCTCCTACAATGAGCAGTTCTTC. Residues: CSVILTSSYNEQFF.

This chain connects TRBV12-3 or TRBV12-4 to TRBJ1-3, with D possibly matching TRBD1 (5 bases). The CDR3 has 17 amino acids. V was cut by 4 bases and J by 2 bases, with 18 bases left in between. For the CDR3, the DNA is TGTGCCAGCAGTTATACCCTGGGCGGGGGACCTGGAAACACCATATATTTT. Translated: CASSYTLGGGPGNTIYF.

This clonotype was detected only a few times. The rearrangement links TRBV15 to TRBJ2-7; 7 bases are a match to TRBD2. Trimming removed 3 bases from V and 7 bases from J; junction bases left unmatched: 9. This CDR3 has 14 residues. The V gene's germline CDR1 is LNHNV and CDR2 YYDKDF (reference sequence). CDR3 region: CATSSFRAGEEQYF. As DNA, the CDR3 is TGTGCCACCAGCAGCTTTAGGGCGGGGGAAGAGCAGTACTTC.

In this sample, this clonotype turned up a few times. The chain is built from TRBV10-3 and TRBJ2-7, with D possibly being TRBD1 (6 bases). CDR1 and CDR2 from the germline V gene are ENHRY and SYGVKD. This CDR3 region has 14 residues. Between the trimmed V and J ends, which lost 2 bases and 4 bases, there was a span of 12 bases. The CDR3 nucleotides read TGTGCCATCAGTGAGAAAGGGACATCGTACGAGCAGTACTTC. It encodes CAISEKGTSYEQYF.

The J gene is TRBJ2-7, the V gene TRBV7-9; tentatively, D is TRBD2 (6 bases). The CDR3 has 16 amino acids. Germline-derived CDR1 and CDR2 are SEHNR and FQNEAQ (reference sequence). V was pared by 5 bases and J by 2 bases, with 19 bases between. In nucleotides, the CDR3 is TGTGCCAGCAGCCAAAATAGCGCAGGAGGGCCCTACGAGCAGTACTTC. This gives the protein CASSQNSAGGPYEQYF.

This clonotype was recorded many times. CDR3 protein: CASSAGTSGYQTQYF. DNA of the CDR3: TGCGCCAGCAGCGCCGGGACTAGCGGCTACCAGACCCAGTACTTC. This chain links TRBV5-1 with TRBJ2-5, with 11 positions matching TRBD2. Germline lookup yields CDR1 SGHRS and CDR2 YFSETQ. V gave up 4 bases and J gave up 6 bases; unmatched junction bases: 8. The CDR3 has 15 residues. Filled out from reference TRBV5-1 and TRBJ2-5, the complete variable domain reads KAGVTQTPRYLIKTRGQQVTLSCSPISGHRSVSWYQQTPGQGLQFLFEYFSETQRNKGNFPGRFSGRQFSNSRSEMNVSTLELGDSALYLCASSAGTSGYQTQYFGPGTRLLVL.

V and J are TRBV15 and TRBJ2-1; TRBD1 aligns across 8 bases. The CDR3 extends over 17 amino acids. Trimming removed 3 bases from V and 4 bases from J; junction bases left unmatched: 11. The germline gives CDR1 LNHNV, CDR2 YYDKDF (reference sequence). Written as DNA, the CDR3 is TGTGCCACCAGCAGGGATAACAGGGGGAGTCAATACAATGAGCAGTTCTTC. This gives the protein CATSRDNRGSQYNEQFF.

This clonotype was found a few times. The chain combines TRBV27 with TRBJ1-5, with D unclear. The CDR3 is 13 amino acids. Germline CDR1 is MNHEY and CDR2 is SMNVEV (reference sequence). The V and J ends lost 6 bases and 8 bases respectively, with 14 bases between them. This chain's CDR3 is CASSKRPGEPQHF. The CDR3 DNA is TGTGCCAGCAGCAAGAGGCCTGGGGAGCCCCAGCATTTT.

The rearrangement links TRBV7-2 to TRBJ2-3, with unresolved D. The length of the CDR3 is 14 residues. CDR1 and CDR2 from the germline V gene are SGHTA and FQGNSA. Trimming removed 6 bases at V and 0 bases at J, with 10 bases between. As DNA, the CDR3 is TGTGCCAGCAGTTTTGGCCTTAGCACAGATACGCAGTATTTT. This encodes CASSFGLSTDTQYF.

This chain connects TRBV5-1 to TRBJ2-5; tentatively, D is TRBD1 (6 bases). Germline CDR1 and CDR2: SGHRS and YFSETQ. The CDR3 spans 15 residues. With 2 bases removed from V and 2 bases from J, the gap between germline ends came to 13 bases. In DNA, the CDR3 is TGCGCCAGCAGCTTACTGGGACACCGACAAGAGACCCAGTACTTC. The encoded protein is CASSLLGHRQETQYF.

The chain carries TRBV20-1 and TRBJ1-2, with D unclear. The CDR3 spans 14 residues. CDR1 and CDR2 (germline): DFQATT, SNEGSKA (reference sequence). Trimming shortened V by 0 bases and J by 6 bases, and 14 bases separated the two germline ends. CDR3 nucleotide sequence: TGCAGTGCTAGAGAAGAGGGCAGGCGCAATGGCTACACCTTC. Amino acid sequence: CSAREEGRRNGYTF.

J is TRBJ2-5 and V is TRBV6-2 or TRBV6-3, with TRBD2 identical over 10 bases. Germline V gene lookup returns CDR1 MNHEY and CDR2 SVGEGT. V gave up 10 bases and J gave up 5 bases; unmatched junction bases: 7. The CDR3 totals 13 residues. Here the CDR3 reads CATVAGGWETQYF. In DNA, the CDR3 is TGTGCCACCGTAGCGGGAGGATGGGAGACCCAGTACTTC.